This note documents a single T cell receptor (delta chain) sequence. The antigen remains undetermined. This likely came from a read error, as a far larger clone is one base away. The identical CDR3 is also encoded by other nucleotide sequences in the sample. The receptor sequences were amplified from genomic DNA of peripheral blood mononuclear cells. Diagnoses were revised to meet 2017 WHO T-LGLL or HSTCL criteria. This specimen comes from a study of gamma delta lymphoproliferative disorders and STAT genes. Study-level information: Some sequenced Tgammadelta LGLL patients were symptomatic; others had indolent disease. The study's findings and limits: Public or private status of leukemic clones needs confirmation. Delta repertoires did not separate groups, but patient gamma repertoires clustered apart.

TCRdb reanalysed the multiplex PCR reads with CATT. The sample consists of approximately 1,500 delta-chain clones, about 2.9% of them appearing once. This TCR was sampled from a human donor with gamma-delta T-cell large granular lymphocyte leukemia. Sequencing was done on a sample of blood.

Here the CDR3 reads CALGDLHGDYTDKLIF. CDR3 in DNA: TGTGCTCTTGGGGACCTTCACGGGGATTACACCGATAAACTTATCTTT. The gene calls are TRDV1 and TRDJ1; TRDD3 is a possible D gene (6 bases). The CDR3 runs to 16 residues. The germline gives CDR1 TSWWSYY, CDR2 QGS.